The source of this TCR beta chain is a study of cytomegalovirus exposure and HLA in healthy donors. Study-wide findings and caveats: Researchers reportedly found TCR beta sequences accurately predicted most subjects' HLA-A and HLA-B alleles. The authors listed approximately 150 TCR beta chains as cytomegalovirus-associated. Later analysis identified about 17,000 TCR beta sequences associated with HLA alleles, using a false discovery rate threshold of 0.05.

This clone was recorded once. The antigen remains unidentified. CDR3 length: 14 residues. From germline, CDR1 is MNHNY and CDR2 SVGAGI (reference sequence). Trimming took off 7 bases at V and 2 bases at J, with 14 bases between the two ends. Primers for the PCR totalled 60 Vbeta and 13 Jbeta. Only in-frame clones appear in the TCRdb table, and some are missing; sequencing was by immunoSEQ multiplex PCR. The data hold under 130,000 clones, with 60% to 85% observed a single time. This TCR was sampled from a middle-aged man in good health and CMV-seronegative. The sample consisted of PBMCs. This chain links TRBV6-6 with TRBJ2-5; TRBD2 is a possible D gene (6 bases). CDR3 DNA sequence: TGTGCCAGCACCCCCCTACGGGGGCAAGAGACCCAGTACTTC. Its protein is CASTPLRGQETQYF.